This TCR beta chain was retrieved from a study of shared clonotypes between healthy human individuals. Repertoires were generated with immunoSEQ multiplex PCR, while TCRdb's copy carries only in-frame clones and drops some. The table includes around 1.9 million clones, 85% to 95% detected once. Trimming took 6 bases from V and 5 from J; bases not matched to a gene: 9. Germline V gene sequence: CDR1 MNHEY, CDR2 SVGAGI. The CDR3 is made up of 15 amino acids. CD8 cells regarded as naive lacked CD45RO, were positively chosen for CCR7, and omitted terminally differentiated effector memory CD45RA+ cells. This clonotype was sampled from a man aged 18 to 29 in good health. Some clones in this sample may be carry-over from other donors' samples. Sequences were obtained from naive CD8+ T cells from PBMCs. The rearrangement joins TRBV6-5 to TRBJ2-2, with 7 bases that match TRBD2. In nucleotides, the CDR3 is TGTGCCAGCAGCCCTAGTTGGGAGGGGACCGGGGAGCTGTTTTTT. This translates into CASSPSWEGTGELFF.